The 21 T cell receptor beta chains in this list originate from one sample, sequenced in a study of Graves' ophthalmopathy and Graves' hyperthyroidism. Beta-chain TCR CDR3 regions were amplified from RNA transcripts. Second-round multiplex PCR followed a first-round RT-PCR using HTBI primers. TCRdb passed the multiplex PCR reads through MiXCR, listing each CDR3 protein once. The data hold 620,000 or so distinct CDR3 sequences, with about a fifth observed a single time. The sample taken for sequencing was peripheral blood. The source is a woman younger than 35 with stable Graves' hyperthyroidism. Some clones in this sample may be carry-over from other donors' samples.

This clonotype was observed many times. The chain is built from TRBV12-5 and TRBJ2-7; TRBD1 matches at 9 bases. CDR1 is LGHNT and CDR2 is FRNRAP in the germline V gene. J lost 5 bases, V lost 7 bases, and 15 bases had no gene match. The CDR3 extends over 16 amino acids. The CDR3 loop reads CASAPRWTGVTDEQYF. CDR3 in DNA: TGTGCTAGTGCCCCGAGGTGGACAGGGGTAACCGACGAGCAGTACTTC.

This clonotype has ten or more counts. The chain joins TRBV28 to TRBJ1-2; the D is unclear. Trimming left V 11 bases short and J 5 bases short, with 24 bases between. The CDR3 has 15 amino acids. Germline-derived CDR1 and CDR2 are MDHEN and SYDVKM. The CDR3, as DNA: TGTGCCTCCGGTGGAGGCGTTTACCCGTTTTATGGCTACACCTTC. It specifies CASGGGVYPFYGYTF.

This clonotype showed up many times. The J gene is TRBJ1-1, the V gene TRBV7-2, with D possibly TRBD1 on 6 matching bases. Germline V gene sequence: CDR1 SGHTA, CDR2 FQGNSA. The CDR3 has 15 residues. The V end was cut by 2 bases, the J end by 5 bases, with 15 bases between. The CDR3, as DNA: TGTGCCAGCAGCTTAACATCGGGGGGCTGGACTGAAGCTTTCTTT. Translating gives CASSLTSGGWTEAFF. Full variable domain (outside the CDR3, taken from reference TRBV7-2 and TRBJ1-1): GAGVSQSPSNKVTEKGKDVELRCDPISGHTALYWYRQSLGQGLEFLIYFQGNSAPDKSGLPSDRFSAERTGGSVSTLTIQRTQQEDSAVYLCASSLTSGGWTEAFFGQGTRLTVV.

This clonotype was picked up many times. The chain combines TRBV6-5 with TRBJ2-5, with 10 bases lining up with TRBD1. CDR3 size: 15 residues. The V gene end was trimmed by 7 bases and the J gene end by 2 bases; junction bases not matched to a gene: 7. Germline V gene sequence: CDR1 MNHEY, CDR2 SVGAGI. The CDR3 sequence: CASNLGGQGQETQYF. The CDR3 DNA follows: TGTGCCAGCAATCTTGGGGGACAGGGGCAAGAGACCCAGTACTTC.

This clonotype was picked up many times. This chain links TRBV2 with TRBJ1-1; D is undetermined. The CDR3 contains 12 residues. CDR1 and CDR2 (germline): SNHLY, FYNNEI. V lost 3 bases, J lost 3 bases, and 5 bases lay in between. CDR3 DNA: TGTGCCAGCAGTGAGCCTTACACTGAAGCTTTCTTT. This codes for CASSEPYTEAFF.

Ten or more counts support this clonotype. The V gene is TRBV6-1, the J gene TRBJ1-5; 7 bases match TRBD1. CDR1 and CDR2 (germline): MNHNS, SASEGT. The CDR3 contains 18 residues. V dropped 2 bases and J dropped 0; count of bases not matched to a gene: 10. CDR3 region: CASSERDRLYYSNQPQHF. As DNA, the CDR3 is TGTGCCAGCAGTGAAAGGGACAGACTATATTATAGCAATCAGCCCCAGCATTTT.

This clonotype has just a few counts. The J gene is TRBJ1-1, the V gene TRBV2, with D possibly matching TRBD1 (5 bases). With 3 bases removed from V and 10 bases from J, the gap between germline ends came to 18 bases. The V gene's germline CDR1 is SNHLY and CDR2 FYNNEI. CDR3 length: 14 amino acids. CDR3 sequence: CASSDGDPGRGAFF. The CDR3 bases are TGTGCCAGCAGTGACGGGGACCCGGGAAGGGGAGCTTTCTTT.

This chain uses TRBV19 with TRBJ2-5; 8 bases are shared with TRBD1. The ends lost 6 bases at V and 0 bases at J; junction bases unmatched: 15. The CDR3 has 18 residues. Germline CDR1 is LNHDA and CDR2 is SQIVND (reference sequence). This CDR3 reads CASSRRDRRGPYQETQYF. CDR3 DNA: TGTGCCAGTAGCAGGAGGGACAGGAGGGGTCCGTACCAAGAGACCCAGTACTTC.

The table lists this clonotype with a few counts. This chain uses TRBV2 with TRBJ1-1; unclear D gene. The CDR3 consists of 13 residues. Trimming cost V 5 bases and J 1 base, with 8 bases left between them. The V gene's germline CDR1 is SNHLY and CDR2 FYNNEI. The CDR3 region has the DNA TGTGCCAGCAGTCCGGAGGAGAACACTGAAGCTTTCTTT. Amino acids: CASSPEENTEAFF.

This clonotype was recorded at least ten times. The chain has TRBV11-1 and TRBJ1-1, with D possibly being TRBD1 (5 bases). The CDR3 runs to 15 residues. The V and J ends lost 2 bases and 0 bases respectively, with 10 bases between them. Germline loops: CDR1 SGHAT, CDR2 FQDESV (reference sequence). CDR3 residues: CASSLLGRMNTEAFF. CDR3 nucleotide sequence: TGTGCCAGCAGCTTATTGGGACGGATGAACACTGAAGCTTTCTTT.

This rearrangement joins TRBV24-1 to TRBJ1-2; TRBD1 matches at 7 bases. Trimming took 2 bases from V and 8 from J; bases not matched to a gene: 10. The CDR3 totals 15 residues. CDR1 and CDR2 (germline): KGHDR, SFDVKD. The CDR3 here is CATSDSPTGSRGYTF. Written as DNA, the CDR3 is TGTGCCACCAGTGATTCGCCGACAGGGAGTAGGGGCTACACCTTC.

This clonotype was detected ten times or more. The V call is TRBV6-5, the J call TRBJ1-2, with 7 bases fitting TRBD1. The length of the CDR3 is 15 residues. With V trimmed by 0 bases and J by 7 bases, 8 bases remained unmatched. Germline V gene data show CDR1 as MNHEY and CDR2 as SVGAGI. CDR3 amino acids: CASSYSAGGRVGYTF. As DNA, the CDR3 is TGTGCCAGCAGTTACTCGGCAGGGGGTCGCGTTGGCTACACCTTC.

The chain uses TRBV28 and TRBJ2-2; D is perhaps TRBD1 (6 bases). The CDR3 consists of 14 residues. CDR1 and CDR2 from the germline V gene are MDHEN and SYDVKM. V lost 1 base, J lost 6 bases, and 9 bases lay in between. The CDR3 DNA reads as TGTGCCAGCAGTTTATCTGCAGGGGCCGGGGAGCTGTTTTTT. Residues: CASSLSAGAGELFF.

This clonotype has only a few counts. No conserved phenylalanine or tryptophan is present at the end of the CDR3, so a read error is the likely explanation. The genes are TRBV7-2 and TRBJ1-2; D might be TRBD1 (6 bases). The CDR3 is 15 residues long. Germline values: CDR1 SGHTA, CDR2 FQGNSA. V dropped 5 bases and J dropped 7 bases, with 20 bases sitting between them. The CDR3 DNA reads TGTGCCAGCAGCCAAGGCCGGACAGAAAGGGGTGGCTACACCTCC. Translated, it gives CASSQGRTERGGYTS.

This clonotype showed up many times. The V call is TRBV9, the J call TRBJ2-2; TRBD2 aligns across 11 bases. This CDR3 is 16 amino acids long. The V segment lost 4 bases and the J segment 5 bases; nucleotides outside the gene matches: 7. CDR1 is SGDLS and CDR2 is YYNGEE in the germline V gene. This CDR3 is CASSLGASGRTGELFF. As DNA, the CDR3 is TGTGCCAGCAGCCTCGGGGCTAGCGGGAGGACCGGGGAGCTGTTTTTT.

The chain carries TRBV30 and TRBJ1-2, with D hard to call. The V gene's germline CDR1 is GTSNPN and CDR2 SVGIG (reference sequence). Trimming took 0 bases from V and 8 from J, leaving 13 bases between them. The CDR3 runs to 13 residues. The DNA of the CDR3 is TGTGCCTGGAGTGTACTTAGGCAACGGGGCTACACCTTC. This gives the protein CAWSVLRQRGYTF.

The chain recombines TRBV19 with TRBJ1-2; 7 nucleotides agree with TRBD1. With V trimmed by 6 bases and J by 3 bases, 4 bases remained unmatched. From germline, CDR1 is LNHDA and CDR2 SQIVND (reference sequence). The CDR3 totals 13 residues. CDR3 sequence: CASRYDRDYGYTF. The CDR3, as DNA: TGTGCCAGTAGATACGACAGGGACTATGGCTACACCTTC.

This clonotype was detected ten times or more. The gene calls are TRBV29-1 and TRBJ2-7; 7 positions match TRBD1. This CDR3 is built from 13 residues. Germline V gene data show CDR1 as SQVTM and CDR2 as ANQGSEA. V lost 1 base to trimming and J lost 2 bases; unmatched junction nucleotides: 2. The CDR3 DNA reads as TGCAGCGTTGAAGCGGGACAGACCTACGAGCAGTACTTC. It encodes CSVEAGQTYEQYF.

V usage is TRBV12-3 or TRBV12-4 and J usage is TRBJ1-1; the match to TRBD1 covers 7 bases. CDR3 length equals 15 residues. V gave up 3 bases and J gave up 5 bases; unmatched junction bases: 9. CDR3 nucleotide sequence: TGTGCCAGCAGTTTTTTGCCAGGGGGTGGGACTGAAGCTTTCTTT. This sequence encodes CASSFLPGGGTEAFF.

This clonotype was counted at least ten times. The V call is TRBV12-3 or TRBV12-4, the J call TRBJ2-4; D is unresolved. V was cut by 3 bases and J by 7 bases, with 13 bases left in between. The CDR3 runs to 14 residues. CDR3 residues: CASSFGLPDNIQYF. The CDR3 region has the DNA TGTGCCAGCAGTTTTGGCCTGCCCGACAACATTCAGTACTTC.

This clonotype was seen ten or more times. J is TRBJ1-6 and V is TRBV25-1; unclear D gene. Looked up from germline, CDR1 is MGHDK and CDR2 is SYGVNS. The CDR3 contains 15 residues. V was cut by 1 base and J by 5 bases, with 9 bases left in between. CDR3 DNA sequence: TGTGCCAGCAGTGAATCGAGGGTTAATAATTCACCCCTCCACTTT. This sequence encodes CASSESRVNNSPLHF.